The source of this TCR beta chain is a study of T cell responses to AZD1222 COVID-19 vaccine. Sequencing used immunoSEQ multiplex PCR; TCRdb keeps in-frame clones, though not all of them. Among 140,000 to 150,000 clones, about 92% were seen once, and the ten largest hold over 7.5%. In germline, CDR1 is MNHEY, CDR2 SMNVEV (reference sequence). The CDR3 loop spans 17 amino acids. V shed 7 bases and J shed 8 bases, with 29 bases lying between them. The source material was peripheral blood, sampled on day 0 of AZD1222 vaccination. This TCR was recovered from an adult in good health. This chain joins TRBV27 and TRBJ1-2; D possibly corresponds to TRBD1 (5 bases). CDR3 in DNA: TGTGCCAGCACCCGAAGGGACCGAGGCGGCGAAATCTGGGGCTACACCTTC. This translates into CASTRRDRGGEIWGYTF.